This T cell receptor (beta chain) was observed in a study of glioma-infiltrating T cells. TCR alpha and beta CDR3 regions were amplified from RNA using iRepertoire nested multiplex PCR. TCRdb passed the multiplex PCR reads through MiXCR, listing each CDR3 protein once. Among more than 300,000 distinct CDR3 sequences, roughly two fifths were seen once, and the ten largest hold about 11%. Looked up from germline, CDR1 is MNHEY and CDR2 is SMNVEV (reference sequence). Trimming at V came to 6 bases and at J to 0 bases, leaving 5 bases not matched to a gene. This CDR3 contains 16 residues. This clonotype showed up many times.

This receptor was obtained from a human donor with low-grade glioma or glioblastoma, undergoing nonglioma brain surgery, or in good health (not recorded which). Sequenced input: glioma tissue, nonneoplastic brain tissue, or PBMCs (not recorded which). This chain links TRBV27 with TRBJ2-1, with TRBD2 identical over 10 bases. CDR3 nucleotides: TGTGCCAGCAGATCCGGACTAGCGGCCTCCTACAATGAGCAGTTCTTC. This encodes CASRSGLAASYNEQFF.